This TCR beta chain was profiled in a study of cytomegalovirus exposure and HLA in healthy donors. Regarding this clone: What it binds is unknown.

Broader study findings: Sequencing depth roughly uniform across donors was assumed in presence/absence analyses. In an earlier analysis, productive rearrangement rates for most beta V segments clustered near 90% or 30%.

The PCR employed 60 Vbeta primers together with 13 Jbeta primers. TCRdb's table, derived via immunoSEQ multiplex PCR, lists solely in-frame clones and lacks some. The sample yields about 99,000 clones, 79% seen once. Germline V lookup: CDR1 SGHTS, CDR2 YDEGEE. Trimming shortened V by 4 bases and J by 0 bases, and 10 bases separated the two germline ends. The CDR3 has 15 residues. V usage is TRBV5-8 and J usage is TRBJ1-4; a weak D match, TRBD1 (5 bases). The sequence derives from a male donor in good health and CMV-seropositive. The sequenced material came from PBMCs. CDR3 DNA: TGTGCCAGCAGCCCAGACAGTGCAACTAATGAAAAACTGTTTTTT. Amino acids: CASSPDSATNEKLFF.